The entry below describes one T cell receptor beta chain. Original processing methods: Amplifying reference gene primers gave estimates of nucleated cell counts. Data came from immunoSEQ multiplex PCR; TCRdb stores just in-frame clones and leaves some out. V, J and clone size were drawn from that table, and D and trimming were deduced from the DNA. Of fewer than 200,000 clones in the sample, approximately 88% are singletons; the top ten hold 1.6%. This entry comes from a study of blood T cell repertoires in COVID-19. Study-wide context: The United States, Italy and Spain supplied acute and convalescent COVID-19 samples. T cells, B-cell-depleted T cells, or PBMCs provided the cDNA or gDNA that served as material.

The sample consisted of peripheral blood. This receptor was obtained from a woman aged 45-59 years with acute or convalescent COVID-19.

CDR3 sequence (DNA): TGTGCCAGCAGCTCATCCAAACCACAGAGCGGAAAGGCCTACAATGAGCAGTTCTTC. Translating gives CASSSSKPQSGKAYNEQFF. V and J are TRBV7-9 and TRBJ2-1, with a weak D call TRBD2 (5 bases). V gave up 4 bases and J gave up 2 bases, with 24 bases separating them. The V gene's germline CDR1 is SEHNR and CDR2 FQNEAQ (reference sequence). CDR3 length: 19 residues.